The entry that follows covers one TCR beta chain sequence. Its target is unknown. 60 Vbeta and 13 Jbeta primers were used in PCR. The table came from immunoSEQ multiplex PCR; TCRdb's copy has only in-frame clones and leaves some out. Its listing shows about 83,000 clones. This record belongs to a study of cytomegalovirus exposure and HLA in healthy donors. Study-level results: Most subjects had HLA-A and HLA-B alleles reportedly predicted accurately by TCR beta sequences.

The CDR3 has 15 amino acids. V was shortened by 1 base and J by 2 bases, with 12 bases between the two germline ends. Germline loops: CDR1 SGHTA, CDR2 FQGNSA. The chain combines TRBV7-2 with TRBJ2-7; unclear D gene. The clonotype was recovered from a man younger than 30 in good health and CMV-seropositive. The specimen sequenced was PBMCs. CDR3 residues: CASSLEAHSTYEQYF. CDR3 DNA sequence: TGTGCCAGCAGCTTAGAGGCGCACAGTACCTACGAGCAGTACTTC.